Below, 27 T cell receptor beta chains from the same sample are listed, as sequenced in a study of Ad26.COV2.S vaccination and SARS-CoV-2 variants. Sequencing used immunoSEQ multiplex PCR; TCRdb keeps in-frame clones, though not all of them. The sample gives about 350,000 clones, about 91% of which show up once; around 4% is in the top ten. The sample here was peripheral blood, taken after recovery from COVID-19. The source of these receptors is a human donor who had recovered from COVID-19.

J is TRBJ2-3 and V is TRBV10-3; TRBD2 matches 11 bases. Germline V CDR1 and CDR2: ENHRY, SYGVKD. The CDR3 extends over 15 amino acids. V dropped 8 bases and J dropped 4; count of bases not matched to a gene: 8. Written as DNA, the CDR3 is TGTGCCATCGCGGATCTAGCGGGGGGTGCAGATACGCAGTATTTT. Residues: CAIADLAGGADTQYF.

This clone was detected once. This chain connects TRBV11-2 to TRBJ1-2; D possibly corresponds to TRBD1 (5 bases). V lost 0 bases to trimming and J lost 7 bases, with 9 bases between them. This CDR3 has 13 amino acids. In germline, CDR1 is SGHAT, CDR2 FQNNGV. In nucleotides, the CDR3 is TGTGCCAGCAGCTTAGACAGGGTTGGTGGCTACACCTTC. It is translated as CASSLDRVGGYTF.

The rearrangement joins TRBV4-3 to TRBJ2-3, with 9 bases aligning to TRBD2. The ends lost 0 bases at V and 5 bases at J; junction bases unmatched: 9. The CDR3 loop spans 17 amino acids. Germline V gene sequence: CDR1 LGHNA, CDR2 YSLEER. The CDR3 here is CASSQETGGGALDTQYF. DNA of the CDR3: TGCGCCAGCAGCCAAGAAACAGGCGGGGGGGCCCTAGATACGCAGTATTTT.

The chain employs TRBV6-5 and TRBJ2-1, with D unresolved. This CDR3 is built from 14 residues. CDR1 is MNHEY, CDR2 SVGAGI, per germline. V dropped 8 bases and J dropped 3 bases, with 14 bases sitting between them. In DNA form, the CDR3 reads TGTGCCAGCTGGGTAATGGGCCTCTACAATGAGCAGTTCTTC. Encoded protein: CASWVMGLYNEQFF.

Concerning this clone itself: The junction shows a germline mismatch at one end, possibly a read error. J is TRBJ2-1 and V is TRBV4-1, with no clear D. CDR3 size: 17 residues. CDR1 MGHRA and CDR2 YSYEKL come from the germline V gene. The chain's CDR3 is CASSQIWPPRRYSEQFF. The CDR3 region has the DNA TGCGCCAGCAGCCAAATCTGGCCCCCGAGAAGATACAGTGAGCAGTTCTTC.

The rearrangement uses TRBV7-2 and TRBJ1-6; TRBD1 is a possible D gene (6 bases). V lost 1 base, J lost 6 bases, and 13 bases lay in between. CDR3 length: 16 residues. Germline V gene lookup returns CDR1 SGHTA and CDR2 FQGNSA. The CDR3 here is CASSLVVRGPNSPLHF. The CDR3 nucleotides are TGTGCCAGCAGCTTAGTAGTCAGGGGCCCTAATTCACCCCTCCACTTT.

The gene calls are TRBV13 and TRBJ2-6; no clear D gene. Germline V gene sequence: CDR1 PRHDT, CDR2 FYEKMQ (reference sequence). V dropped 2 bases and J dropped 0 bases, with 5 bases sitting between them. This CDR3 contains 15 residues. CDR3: CASSLLASGANVLTF. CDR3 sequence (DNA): TGTGCCAGCAGCTTACTGGCCTCTGGGGCCAACGTCCTGACTTTC.

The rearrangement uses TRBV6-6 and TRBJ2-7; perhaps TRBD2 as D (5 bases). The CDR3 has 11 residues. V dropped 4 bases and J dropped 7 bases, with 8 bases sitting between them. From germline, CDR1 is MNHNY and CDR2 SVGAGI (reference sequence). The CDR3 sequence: CASSLSGEQYF. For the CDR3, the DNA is TGTGCCAGCAGTTTGTCGGGGGAGCAGTACTTC.

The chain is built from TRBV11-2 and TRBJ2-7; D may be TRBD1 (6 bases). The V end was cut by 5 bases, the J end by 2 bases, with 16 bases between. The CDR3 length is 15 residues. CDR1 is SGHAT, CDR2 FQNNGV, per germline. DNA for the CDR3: TGTGCCAGCAGCCCGGGACATGGCGCCGCCTACGAGCAGTACTTC. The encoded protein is CASSPGHGAAYEQYF.

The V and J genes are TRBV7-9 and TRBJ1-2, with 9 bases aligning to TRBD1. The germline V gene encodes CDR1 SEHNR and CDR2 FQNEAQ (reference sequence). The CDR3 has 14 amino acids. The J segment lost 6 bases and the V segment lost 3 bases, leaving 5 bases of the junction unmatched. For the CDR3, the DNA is TGTGCCAGCAGCTTTACGACAGGGGGTAATGGCTACACCTTC. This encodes CASSFTTGGNGYTF.

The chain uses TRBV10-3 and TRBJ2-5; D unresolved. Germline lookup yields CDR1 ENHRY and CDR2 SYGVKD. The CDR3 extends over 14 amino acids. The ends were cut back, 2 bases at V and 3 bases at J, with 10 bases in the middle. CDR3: CAISEKDGEETQYF. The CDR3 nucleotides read TGTGCCATCAGTGAGAAGGATGGGGAAGAGACCCAGTACTTC.

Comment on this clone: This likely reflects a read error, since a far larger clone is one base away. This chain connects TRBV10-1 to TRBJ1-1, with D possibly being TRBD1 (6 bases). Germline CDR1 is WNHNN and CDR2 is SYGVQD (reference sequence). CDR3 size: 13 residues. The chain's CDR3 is CPSRRGADTEAFF. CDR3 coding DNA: TGCCCCAGCAGACGGGGGGCAGACACTGAAGCTTTCTTT.

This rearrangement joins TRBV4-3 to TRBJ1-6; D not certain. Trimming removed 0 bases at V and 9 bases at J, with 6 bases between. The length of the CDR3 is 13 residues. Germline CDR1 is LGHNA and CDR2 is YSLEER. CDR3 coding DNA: TGCGCCAGCAGCCAAGATGTGACTTCACCCCTCCACTTT. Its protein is CASSQDVTSPLHF.

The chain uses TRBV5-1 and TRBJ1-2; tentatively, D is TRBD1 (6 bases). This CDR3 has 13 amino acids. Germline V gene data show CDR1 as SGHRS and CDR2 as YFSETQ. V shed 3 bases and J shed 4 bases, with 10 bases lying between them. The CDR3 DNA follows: TGCGCCAGCAGCTCGGGACACAGCTATGGCTACACCTTC. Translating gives CASSSGHSYGYTF.

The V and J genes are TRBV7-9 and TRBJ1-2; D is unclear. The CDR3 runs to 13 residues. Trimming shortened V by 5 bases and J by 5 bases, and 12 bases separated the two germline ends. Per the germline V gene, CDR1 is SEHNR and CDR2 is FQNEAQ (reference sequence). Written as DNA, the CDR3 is TGTGCCAGCAGCCCGGGTCCACTTTATGGCTACACCTTC. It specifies CASSPGPLYGYTF.

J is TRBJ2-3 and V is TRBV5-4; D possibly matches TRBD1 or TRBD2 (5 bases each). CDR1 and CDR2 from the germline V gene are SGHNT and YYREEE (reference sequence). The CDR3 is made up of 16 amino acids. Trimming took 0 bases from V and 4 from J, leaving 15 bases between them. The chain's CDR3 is CASSLGTPGRADTQYF. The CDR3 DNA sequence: TGTGCCAGCAGCTTGGGGACTCCGGGGCGCGCAGATACGCAGTATTTT. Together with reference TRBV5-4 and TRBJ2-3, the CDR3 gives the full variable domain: ETGVTQSPTHLIKTRGQQVTLRCSSQSGHNTVSWYQQALGQGPQFIFQYYREEENGRGNFPPRFSGLQFPNYSSELNVNALELDDSALYLCASSLGTPGRADTQYFGPGTRLTVL.

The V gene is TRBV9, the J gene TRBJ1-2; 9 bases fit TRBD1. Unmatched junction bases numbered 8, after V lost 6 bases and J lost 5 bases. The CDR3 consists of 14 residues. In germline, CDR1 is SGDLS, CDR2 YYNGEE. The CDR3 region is CASTAGGTGYGYTF. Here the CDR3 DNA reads TGTGCCAGCACTGCGGGCGGGACAGGGTATGGCTACACCTTC.

In nucleotides, the CDR3 is TGTGCCAGCAGCGGGACTAGCGTGGGGCGGGAGCAGTTCTTC. Translating it yields CASSGTSVGREQFF. The chain is built from TRBV2 and TRBJ2-1; 10 positions agree with TRBD2. CDR3 length: 14 residues. The germline gives CDR1 SNHLY, CDR2 FYNNEI. Losses at the gene ends were 6 bases for V and 10 bases for J; bases not matched to a gene: 9.

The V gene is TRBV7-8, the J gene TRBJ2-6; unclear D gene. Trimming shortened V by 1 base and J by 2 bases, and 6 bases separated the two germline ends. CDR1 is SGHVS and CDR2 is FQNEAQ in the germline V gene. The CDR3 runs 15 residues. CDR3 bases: TGTGCCAGCAGCTTAGGAGCTGCTGGGGCCAACGTCCTGACTTTC. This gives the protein CASSLGAAGANVLTF. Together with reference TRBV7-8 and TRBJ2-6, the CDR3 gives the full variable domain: GAGVSQSPRYKVAKRGQDVALRCDPISGHVSLFWYQQALGQGPEFLTYFQNEAQLDKSGLPSDRFFAERPEGSVSTLKIQRTQQEDSAVYLCASSLGAAGANVLTFGAGSRLTVL.

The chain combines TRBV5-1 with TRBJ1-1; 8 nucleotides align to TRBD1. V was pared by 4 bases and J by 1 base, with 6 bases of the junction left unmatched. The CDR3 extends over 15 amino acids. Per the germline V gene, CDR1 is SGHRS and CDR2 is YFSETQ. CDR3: CASSPDRAANTEAFF. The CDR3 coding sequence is TGCGCCAGCAGCCCGGACAGGGCGGCGAACACTGAAGCTTTCTTT.

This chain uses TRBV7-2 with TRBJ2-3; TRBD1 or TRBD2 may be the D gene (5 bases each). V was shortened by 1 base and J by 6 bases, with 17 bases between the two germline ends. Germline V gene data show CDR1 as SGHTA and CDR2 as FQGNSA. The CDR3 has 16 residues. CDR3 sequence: CASSLVGARGMDTQYF. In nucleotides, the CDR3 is TGTGCCAGCAGCTTAGTTGGGGCCCGGGGAATGGATACGCAGTATTTT.

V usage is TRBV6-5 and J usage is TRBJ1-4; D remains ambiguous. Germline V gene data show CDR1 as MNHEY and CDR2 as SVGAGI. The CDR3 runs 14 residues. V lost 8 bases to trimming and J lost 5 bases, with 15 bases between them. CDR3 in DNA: TGTGCCAGCGGCTCGACGGGTTTAAATGAAAAACTGTTTTTT. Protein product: CASGSTGLNEKLFF.

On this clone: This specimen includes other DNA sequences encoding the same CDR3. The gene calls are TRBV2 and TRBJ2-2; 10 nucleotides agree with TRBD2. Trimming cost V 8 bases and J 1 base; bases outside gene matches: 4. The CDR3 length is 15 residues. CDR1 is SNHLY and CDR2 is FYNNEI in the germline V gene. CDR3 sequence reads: CASRRTSGNTGELFF. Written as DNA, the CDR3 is TGTGCCAGCCGTAGGACTAGCGGGAACACCGGGGAGCTGTTTTTT.

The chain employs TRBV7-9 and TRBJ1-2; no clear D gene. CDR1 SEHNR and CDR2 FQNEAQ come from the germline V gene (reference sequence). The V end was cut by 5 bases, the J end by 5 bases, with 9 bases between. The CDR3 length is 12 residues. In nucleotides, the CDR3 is TGTGCCAGCAGCGGGGAGAAGTATGGCTACACCTTC. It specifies CASSGEKYGYTF.

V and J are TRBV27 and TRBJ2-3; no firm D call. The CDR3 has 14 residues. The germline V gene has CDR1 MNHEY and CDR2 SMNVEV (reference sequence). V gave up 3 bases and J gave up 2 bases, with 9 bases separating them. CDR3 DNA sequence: TGTGCCAGCAGTTTGAGCTCCTACACAGATACGCAGTATTTT. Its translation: CASSLSSYTDTQYF.

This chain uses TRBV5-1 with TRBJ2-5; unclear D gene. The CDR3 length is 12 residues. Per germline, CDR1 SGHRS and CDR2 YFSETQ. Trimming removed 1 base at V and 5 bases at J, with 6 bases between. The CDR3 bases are TGCGCCAGCAGCTTGTCACCCGAGACCCAGTACTTC. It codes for CASSLSPETQYF.

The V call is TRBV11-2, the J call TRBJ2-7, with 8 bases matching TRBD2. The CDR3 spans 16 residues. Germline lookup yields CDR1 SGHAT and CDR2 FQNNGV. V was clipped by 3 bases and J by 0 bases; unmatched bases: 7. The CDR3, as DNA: TGTGCCAGCAGCTTTTTCCGGGGGGGCCCCTCCTACGAGCAGTACTTC. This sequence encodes CASSFFRGGPSYEQYF.